This T cell receptor beta chain was retrieved from a study of cytomegalovirus exposure and HLA in healthy donors. The trim removed 6 bases at V and 1 base at J, leaving 1 base unmatched. This CDR3 region has 13 residues. Germline CDR1 reads SNHLY; CDR2 reads FYNNEI. The PCR employed 60 Vbeta primers together with 13 Jbeta primers. Only in-frame clones appear in the TCRdb table, and some are missing; sequencing was by immunoSEQ multiplex PCR. The sample includes around 57,000 clones. This clonotype originated in a woman in her fifties or sixties in good health and CMV-seropositive. The rearrangement uses TRBV2 and TRBJ2-7, with 9 bases matching TRBD1. The sequenced material came from PBMCs. CDR3 coding DNA: TGTGCCAGCAGGACAGGGGGATCCTACGAGCAGTACTTC. This translates into CASRTGGSYEQYF.